The 17 T cell receptor beta chains below were found in one sample sequenced in a study of CD8 T cells in ankylosing spondylitis. TCRdb re-analysed the 5' RACE reads in MiXCR, keeping a single row per CDR3 protein. The sample includes 25,000 to 30,000 distinct CDR3 sequences, over 6.5% of them seen just once. Sequencing input: blood. These receptors originate from a male donor with ankylosing spondylitis or in good health (not recorded which).

There are many counts of this clonotype. V is TRBV4-3 and J is TRBJ2-1, with a tentative D call TRBD2 (6 bases). Germline V gives CDR1 LGHNA, CDR2 YSLEER. V was pared by 0 bases and J by 7 bases, with 10 bases between. The CDR3 runs 14 residues. The CDR3 coding sequence is TGCGCCAGCAGCCAAGATATGGCGGGGAATGAGCAGTTCTTC. It specifies CASSQDMAGNEQFF.

This clonotype turned up a few times. The chain is built from TRBV29-1 and TRBJ2-5, with D uncertain. Per the germline V gene, CDR1 is SQVTM and CDR2 is ANQGSEA. The CDR3 is made up of 12 amino acids. The V end lost 6 bases, the J end lost 5 bases, and 13 bases lay between the germline ends. CDR3 loop: CSVKDPGETQYF. DNA of the CDR3: TGCAGCGTCAAGGATCCCGGGGAGACCCAGTACTTC.

At least ten counts were recorded for this clonotype. The chain has TRBV20-1 and TRBJ2-5; 14 bases are shared with TRBD2. CDR1 and CDR2 from the germline V gene are DFQATT and SNEGSKA (reference sequence). The CDR3 extends over 14 amino acids. V dropped 1 base and J dropped 5; count of bases not matched to a gene: 0. CDR3 loop: CSARGTSGRETQYF. CDR3 coding DNA: TGCAGTGCTAGAGGGACTAGCGGGAGGGAGACCCAGTACTTC.

This clonotype was seen a handful of times. The chain is built from TRBV7-9 and TRBJ2-1; no definite D call. There are 16 residues in the CDR3. V lost 1 base to trimming and J lost 3 bases, with 13 bases between them. CDR1 is SEHNR, CDR2 FQNEAQ, per germline (reference sequence). The CDR3 DNA sequence: TGTGCCAGCAGCTTAGATTCGCCAACGGACTACAATGAGCAGTTCTTC. Translated: CASSLDSPTDYNEQFF.

V usage is TRBV4-3 and J usage is TRBJ2-1, with D tentatively TRBD2 (6 bases). This CDR3 is built from 15 residues. The V end was cut by 4 bases, the J end by 5 bases, with 15 bases between. Germline V gene lookup returns CDR1 LGHNA and CDR2 YSLEER. Here the CDR3 DNA reads TGCGCCAGCAGCCCAAGCTGGGGGGATCACAATGAGCAGTTCTTC. It translates to CASSPSWGDHNEQFF.

The sample holds a few counts of this clonotype. The V gene is TRBV27, the J gene TRBJ2-3; D is possibly TRBD1 (5 bases). The CDR3 consists of 15 residues. Germline CDR1 is MNHEY and CDR2 is SMNVEV (reference sequence). The V end was cut by 5 bases, the J end by 1 base, with 13 bases between. This CDR3 reads CASSPWKGRTDTQYF. The CDR3, as DNA: TGTGCCAGCAGTCCCTGGAAGGGGCGCACAGATACGCAGTATTTT.

This clonotype was seen a handful of times. The chain is built from TRBV20-1 and TRBJ1-1; 7 positions match TRBD1. Germline lookup yields CDR1 DFQATT and CDR2 SNEGSKA (reference sequence). Losses at the gene ends were 6 bases for V and 3 bases for J; bases not matched to a gene: 10. The CDR3 is made up of 14 amino acids. For the CDR3, the DNA is TGCAGTGCAGATCAGGATGGGACAGACACTGAAGCTTTCTTT. Its protein product is CSADQDGTDTEAFF.

This clonotype was found a few times. V and J are TRBV20-1 and TRBJ2-1; TRBD2 might be the D (6 bases). CDR1 and CDR2 (germline): DFQATT, SNEGSKA (reference sequence). The CDR3 is made up of 14 amino acids. Trimming shortened V by 2 bases and J by 5 bases, and 13 bases separated the two germline ends. The CDR3 spells CSARPLAEHNEQFF. Written as DNA, the CDR3 is TGCAGTGCTAGACCATTAGCGGAACACAATGAGCAGTTCTTC.

This clonotype was recorded a few times. The chain combines TRBV5-1 with TRBJ1-1; D remains unclear. This CDR3 is built from 14 residues. Between the trimmed V and J ends, which lost 0 bases and 4 bases, there was a span of 10 bases. CDR1 SGHRS and CDR2 YFSETQ come from the germline V gene. CDR3: CASSLGQVPTEAFF. The CDR3 DNA sequence: TGCGCCAGCAGCTTGGGTCAGGTCCCCACTGAAGCTTTCTTT.

This clonotype turned up a few times. This chain connects TRBV12-3 or TRBV12-4 to TRBJ2-2; D is undetermined. CDR3 size: 12 residues. With 6 bases removed from V and 7 bases from J, the gap between germline ends came to 9 bases. In nucleotides, the CDR3 is TGTGCCAGCAGCCCAGCCGTCGGGGAGCTGTTTTTT. Its translation: CASSPAVGELFF.

This clonotype was detected only a few times. CDR3: CASSQVLAGGHTEADTQYF. The CDR3 bases are TGCGCCAGCAGCCAAGTGTTGGCGGGGGGGCACACAGAGGCAGATACGCAGTATTTT. The chain combines TRBV4-3 with TRBJ2-3; TRBD2 matches 9 bases. Germline V gene data show CDR1 as LGHNA and CDR2 as YSLEER. This CDR3 is built from 19 residues. V gave up 1 base and J gave up 4 bases; unmatched junction bases: 15.

This rearrangement joins TRBV5-5 to TRBJ1-2; perhaps TRBD1 as D (6 bases). This CDR3 spans 15 amino acids. Germline V CDR1 and CDR2: SGHKS, YYEKEE (reference sequence). V lost 0 bases, J lost 3 bases, and 12 bases lay in between. CDR3 residues: CASSLDGGADYGYTF. As DNA, the CDR3 is TGTGCCAGCAGCTTGGATGGGGGCGCGGACTATGGCTACACCTTC.

This clonotype was found many times. V is TRBV29-1 and J is TRBJ2-3; no clear D. Germline-derived CDR1 and CDR2 are SQVTM and ANQGSEA. The CDR3 sequence is 14 residues long. The V and J ends lost 0 bases and 4 bases respectively, with 11 bases between them. In nucleotides, the CDR3 is TGCAGCGTTGAAGATGTTGGGGTCCCAGATACGCAGTATTTT. Translated: CSVEDVGVPDTQYF.

This clonotype was detected a few times. The chain is built from TRBV11-2 and TRBJ2-3; D unresolved. The germline V gene has CDR1 SGHAT and CDR2 FQNNGV. This CDR3 spans 16 amino acids. The V gene lost 3 bases and the J gene lost 1 base, with 14 bases spanning the gap. CDR3 protein: CASSFGDGFGTDTQYF. CDR3 nucleotide sequence: TGTGCCAGCAGCTTCGGTGATGGATTTGGCACAGATACGCAGTATTTT.

This clonotype was counted a few times. One end of the junction does not line up with germline, which may come from a read error. J is TRBJ1-4 and V is TRBV20-1; possibly TRBD1 for D (6 bases). CDR3 length: 11 residues. CDR1 is DFQATT and CDR2 is SNEGSKA in the germline V gene (reference sequence). The CDR3 DNA is TGCAGTGCTGAAGAAACAGGGCCTCCCATTTTT. Encoded protein: CSAEETGPPIF.

This chain uses TRBV28 with TRBJ2-2; TRBD2 aligns across 8 bases. V lost 5 bases and J lost 5; bases outside the gene matches: 7. The CDR3 totals 15 residues. Germline V gene lookup returns CDR1 MDHEN and CDR2 SYDVKM. CDR3 coding DNA: TGTGCCAGCAGTCTCCCGGGACTAGAAACCGGGGAGCTGTTTTTT. Amino acid sequence: CASSLPGLETGELFF.

This clonotype has more than one count but fewer than ten. This chain connects TRBV9 to TRBJ2-3; no definite D call. Germline-derived CDR1 and CDR2 are SGDLS and YYNGEE. Between the trimmed V and J ends, which lost 2 bases and 6 bases, there was a span of 10 bases. The CDR3 spans 13 residues. The CDR3 DNA follows: TGTGCCAGCAGCGTCCCTCCTTTGGATACGCAGTATTTT. Its protein is CASSVPPLDTQYF.